These T cell receptor beta chains were read from a single sample in a study of blood T cells in healthy people across ages. MiXCR was run by TCRdb on the 5' RACE reads, yielding one entry per CDR3 protein. The sample has 1.5 million to 2 million distinct CDR3 sequences, 28% seen once. Sequenced: blood. The origin of the receptors is a young woman in good health. CDR3s include the opening cysteine and the closing phenylalanine or tryptophan. A D gene is named only where the DNA matches it firmly. A clone size is listed for some rows: how often the clone was seen (once, few, many), or a class if it is expanded.

v_gene,d_gene,abundance,j_gene,CDR3nt,CDR3aa
TRBV20-1,NA,few,TRBJ2-3,TGCAGTGCGTATGGTCCCCGGGGCACAGATACGCAGTATTTT,CSAYGPRGTDTQYF
TRBV27,TRBD1,many,TRBJ2-7,TGTGCCAGCAGTTCCCGGGACAGGGGCATCGAGCAGTACTTC,CASSSRDRGIEQYF
TRBV3-1,NA,few,TRBJ1-2,TGTGCCAGCAGCAGGGCGGGGGCTAACTATGGCTACACCTTC,CASSRAGANYGYTF
TRBV7-9,TRBD1,many,TRBJ2-7,TGTGCCAGCAGCCCGGGACAGGGAATTTTCGAGCAGTACTTC,CASSPGQGIFEQYF
TRBV20-1,NA,few,TRBJ2-1,TGCAGTGCTAGCGGCGAGACGACCTACAATGAGCAGTTCTTC,CSASGETTYNEQFF
TRBV7-2,NA,many,TRBJ1-2,TGTGCGAGCTCAGAGGGTAGCGGGGGGCAATATGGCTACACCTTC,CASSEGSGGQYGYTF
TRBV6-1,NA,many,TRBJ2-5,TGTGCCAGCAGTGTGCGTCTGTCGGAGACCCAGTACTTC,CASSVRLSETQYF
TRBV9,TRBD1,few,TRBJ1-4,TGTGCCAGCAGCCCCTCCGGAGGACAGGGTGGTGAAAAACTGTTTTTT,CASSPSGGQGGEKLFF
TRBV3-1,NA,NA,TRBJ2-2,TGTGCCAGCAGCCCTGAGTGGGGGGCCGGGGAGCTGTTTTTT,CASSPEWGAGELFF
TRBV27,TRBD1,NA,TRBJ1-2,TGTGCCAGCAGTTCCCCGCGGACAGGGGCGTACTATGGCTACACCTTC,CASSSPRTGAYYGYTF
TRBV20-1,NA,NA,TRBJ2-7,TGCGGCTTTCCTCGGGGGACAGACTCCTACGAGCAGTACTTC,CGFPRGTDSYEQYF
TRBV25-1,NA,few,TRBJ2-5,TGTGCCAGCACGGCCTCGTCGGAGGTGACCCAGTACTTC,CASTASSEVTQYF
TRBV18,NA,few,TRBJ2-7,TGTGCCAGCTCACTTGAGACAGGAGGCCACGAGCAGTACTTC,CASSLETGGHEQYF
TRBV5-1,NA,few,TRBJ2-1,TGCGCCAGCAGCGTCCAACCGGCGGGCGAGCAGTTCTTC,CASSVQPAGEQFF
TRBV6-1,TRBD1,few,TRBJ1-3,TGTGCCAGCACCCACAGGACAGGGGGGGACTCTGGAAACACCATATATTTT,CASTHRTGGDSGNTIYF
TRBV20-1,NA,few,TRBJ2-7,TGCAGTGCCCAACTTCGGGACGCGGGCTCCTACGAGCAGTACTTC,CSAQLRDAGSYEQYF
TRBV18,NA,NA,TRBJ1-2,TGTGCCAGCTCACCAGGAGTTCCAATCGGGGGCTATGGCTACACCTTC,CASSPGVPIGGYGYTF
TRBV7-7,NA,many,TRBJ2-5,TGTGCCAGCAGCTTAAGTGAACGGGCCCCCGAGACCCAGTACTTC,CASSLSERAPETQYF
TRBV20-1,TRBD1,NA,TRBJ2-7,TGCAGTGCTAGGGCTACCGGGACAGGGTCTGGCGAGCAGTACTTC,CSARATGTGSGEQYF
TRBV10-3,NA,many,TRBJ2-7,TGTGCCATCAGTTACGGGACACCGGGTGAGCAGTACTTC,CAISYGTPGEQYF
TRBV30,NA,few,TRBJ1-5,TGTGCCTGGACGCCCAGAGAGGGGAATTATAGCAATCAGCCCCAGCATTTT,CAWTPREGNYSNQPQHF
TRBV4-1,TRBD2,NA,TRBJ2-7,TGCGCCAGCAGCCAATCGACTAGCGGGAGTATCGGCTCCTACAATGAGCAGTACTTC,CASSQSTSGSIGSYNEQYF
TRBV20-1,NA,many,TRBJ2-4,TGCAGTGCTAGTCCCGGAGGGGCCGGGGGCATTCAGTACTTC,CSASPGGAGGIQYF
TRBV7-2,NA,NA,TRBJ2-3,TGTGCCAGCAGATCCCGGTATACGCAGTATTTT,CASRSRYTQYF
TRBV18,NA,NA,TRBJ2-3,TGTGCCGGCTCACCGAGGGGGGCTAGCACAGATACGCAGTATTTT,CAGSPRGASTDTQYF
TRBV15,NA,few,TRBJ1-6,TGTGCCACCAGCAGAGTGGAAGGCGGAATCGGTTCACCCCTCCACTTT,CATSRVEGGIGSPLHF
TRBV9,NA,NA,TRBJ1-5,TGTGCCAGCAGCGGCTCGGTCGATCTGGGTAGTCAGCCCCAGCATTTT,CASSGSVDLGSQPQHF
TRBV27,NA,NA,TRBJ2-7,TGTGCCAGCAGGTGGGGTCCCCTCTCCTACGAGCAGTACTTC,CASRWGPLSYEQYF